This TCR beta chain derives from a study of vaccination effects on CD4 cells after COVID-19. Method: immunoSEQ multiplex PCR; TCRdb's copy keeps in-frame clones and lacks some. The sample yields fewer than 90,000 clones, over 60% seen once. As for this clone: Its antigen remains unknown.

Germline V gene lookup returns CDR1 SGHAT and CDR2 FQNNGV. The CDR3 loop spans 15 amino acids. Germline trimming cut 6 bases from V and 0 bases from J; bases unmatched to any gene: 3. Antigen-specific CD4+ T cells were expanded with viral peptide pools in the ViraFEST assay before sequencing. An approximately ten-day culture period preceded the isolation of CD4+ T cells. The individual was infected with SARS-CoV-2 between March and December 2020, as confirmed by PCR. Wells containing approximately 2 million PBMC each were cultured with roughly 10 IU/ml IL-2 and about 9.7 ug/ml peptides. The authors used an HIV-1 Nef peptide pool as the negative control culture. Half-medium changes using IL-2 medium occurred on days 3 and 7.

This TCR was sampled from a human donor who had a prior SARS-CoV-2 infection. The specimen comprised CD4+ T cells from PBMCs cultured with HIV peptides, sampled before COVID-19 vaccination. The subset denotes: HIV-1 Nef peptide pool negative control/reference culture. This chain connects TRBV11-2 to TRBJ2-1; 9 nucleotides agree with TRBD2. CDR3 coding DNA: TGTGCCAGCAGGCCTAGCGGGACCTCCTACAATGAGCAGTTCTTC. This sequence encodes CASRPSGTSYNEQFF.